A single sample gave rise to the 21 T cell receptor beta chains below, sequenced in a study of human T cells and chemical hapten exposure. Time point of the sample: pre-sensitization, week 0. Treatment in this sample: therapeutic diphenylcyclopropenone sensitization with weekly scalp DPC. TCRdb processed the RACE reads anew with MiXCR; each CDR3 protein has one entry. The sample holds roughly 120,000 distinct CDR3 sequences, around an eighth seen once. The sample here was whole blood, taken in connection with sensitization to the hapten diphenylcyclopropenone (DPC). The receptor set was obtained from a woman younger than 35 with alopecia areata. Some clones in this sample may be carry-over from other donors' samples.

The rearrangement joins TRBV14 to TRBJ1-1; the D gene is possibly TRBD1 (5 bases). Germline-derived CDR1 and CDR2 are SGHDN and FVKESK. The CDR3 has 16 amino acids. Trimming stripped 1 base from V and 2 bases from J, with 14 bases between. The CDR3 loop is CASSQGTTVSNTEAFF. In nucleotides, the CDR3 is TGTGCCAGCAGCCAAGGAACGACAGTCTCAAACACTGAAGCTTTCTTT. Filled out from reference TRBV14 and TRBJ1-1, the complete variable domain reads EAGVTQFPSHSVIEKGQTVTLRCDPISGHDNLYWYRRVMGKEIKFLLHFVKESKQDESGMPNNRFLAERTGGTYSTLKVQPAELEDSGVYFCASSQGTTVSNTEAFFGQGTRLTVV.

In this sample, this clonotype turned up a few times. DNA for the CDR3: TGTGCCAGCACCCCACTTGGACAGCCCTACGAGCAGTACTTC. The encoded protein is CASTPLGQPYEQYF. J is TRBJ2-7 and V is TRBV27; D is possibly TRBD1 (6 bases). The length of the CDR3 is 14 residues. Germline CDR1 MNHEY, CDR2 SMNVEV (reference sequence). Trimming took off 7 bases at V and 2 bases at J, with 15 bases between the two ends.

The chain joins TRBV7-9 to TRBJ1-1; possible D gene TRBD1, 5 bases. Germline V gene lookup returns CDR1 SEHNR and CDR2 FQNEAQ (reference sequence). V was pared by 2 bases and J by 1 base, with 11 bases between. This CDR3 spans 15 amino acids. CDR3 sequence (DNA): TGTGCCAGCAGCTTAAGGGGCAGAGAGAACACTGAAGCTTTCTTT. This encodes CASSLRGRENTEAFF.

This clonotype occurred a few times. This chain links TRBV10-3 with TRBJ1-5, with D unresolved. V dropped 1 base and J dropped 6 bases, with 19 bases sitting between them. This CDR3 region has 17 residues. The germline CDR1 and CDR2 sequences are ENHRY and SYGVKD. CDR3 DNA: TGTGCCATCAGTGAGTTAGGGTCGAAGGTAAAAAGTCAGCCCCAGCATTTT. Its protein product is CAISELGSKVKSQPQHF.

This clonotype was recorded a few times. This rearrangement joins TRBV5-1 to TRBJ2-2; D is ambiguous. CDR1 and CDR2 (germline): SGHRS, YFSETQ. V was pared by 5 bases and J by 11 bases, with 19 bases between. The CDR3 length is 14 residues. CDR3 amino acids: CASREENLPVELFF. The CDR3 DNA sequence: TGCGCCAGCAGGGAAGAGAACCTCCCGGTAGAGCTGTTTTTT.

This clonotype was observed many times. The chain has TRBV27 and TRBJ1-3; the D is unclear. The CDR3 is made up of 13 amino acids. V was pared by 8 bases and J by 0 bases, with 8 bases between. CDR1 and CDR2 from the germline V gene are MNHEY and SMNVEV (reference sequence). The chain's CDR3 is CASQGPSGNTIYF. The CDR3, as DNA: TGTGCCAGCCAAGGGCCCTCTGGAAACACCATATATTTT.

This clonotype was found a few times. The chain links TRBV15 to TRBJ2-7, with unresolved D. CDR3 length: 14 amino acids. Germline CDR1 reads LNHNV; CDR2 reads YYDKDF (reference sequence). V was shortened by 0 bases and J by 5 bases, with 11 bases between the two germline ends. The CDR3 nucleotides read TGTGCCACCAGCAGAGATCCGGCCGGTCACGAGCAGTACTTC. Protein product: CATSRDPAGHEQYF.

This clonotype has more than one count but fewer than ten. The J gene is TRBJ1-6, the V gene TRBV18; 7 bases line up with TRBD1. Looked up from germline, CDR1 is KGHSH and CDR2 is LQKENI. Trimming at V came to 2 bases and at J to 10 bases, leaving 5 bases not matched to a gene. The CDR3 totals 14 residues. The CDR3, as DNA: TGTGCCAGCTCACCAGGGACAGTCGGATCACCCCTCCACTTT. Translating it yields CASSPGTVGSPLHF.

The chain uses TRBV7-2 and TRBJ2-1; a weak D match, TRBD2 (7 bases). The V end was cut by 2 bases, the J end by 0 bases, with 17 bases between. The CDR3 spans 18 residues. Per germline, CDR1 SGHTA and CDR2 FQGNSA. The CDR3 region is CASSLTRRGAASYNEQFF. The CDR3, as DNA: TGTGCCAGCAGCTTAACTCGTCGGGGGGCCGCCTCCTACAATGAGCAGTTCTTC.

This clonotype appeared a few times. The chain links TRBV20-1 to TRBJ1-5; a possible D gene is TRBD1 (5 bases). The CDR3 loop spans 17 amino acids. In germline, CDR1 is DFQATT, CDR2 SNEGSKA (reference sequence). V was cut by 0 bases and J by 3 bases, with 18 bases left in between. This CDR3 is CSARDPRGGINNQPQHF. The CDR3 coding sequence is TGCAGTGCTAGAGATCCAAGGGGTGGGATAAACAATCAGCCCCAGCATTTT.

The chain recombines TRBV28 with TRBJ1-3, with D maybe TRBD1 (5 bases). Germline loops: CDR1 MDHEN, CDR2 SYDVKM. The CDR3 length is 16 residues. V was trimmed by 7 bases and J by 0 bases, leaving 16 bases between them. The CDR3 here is CASNRGGVVSGNTIYF. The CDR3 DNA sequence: TGTGCCAGCAACCGGGGAGGGGTCGTCTCTGGAAACACCATATATTTT.

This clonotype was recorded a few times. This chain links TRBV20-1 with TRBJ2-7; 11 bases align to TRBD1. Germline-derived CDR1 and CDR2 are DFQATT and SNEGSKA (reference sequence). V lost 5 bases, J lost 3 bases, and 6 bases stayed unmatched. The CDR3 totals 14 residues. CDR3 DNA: TGCAGTGCTGAACCCGGGACAGGGGGCTACGAGCAGTACTTC. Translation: CSAEPGTGGYEQYF.

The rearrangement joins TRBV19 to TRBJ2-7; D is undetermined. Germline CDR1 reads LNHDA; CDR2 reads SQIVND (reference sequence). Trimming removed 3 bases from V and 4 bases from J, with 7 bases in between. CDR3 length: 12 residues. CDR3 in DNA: TGTGCCAGTAGTATCCGGCAGTACGAGCAGTACTTC. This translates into CASSIRQYEQYF.

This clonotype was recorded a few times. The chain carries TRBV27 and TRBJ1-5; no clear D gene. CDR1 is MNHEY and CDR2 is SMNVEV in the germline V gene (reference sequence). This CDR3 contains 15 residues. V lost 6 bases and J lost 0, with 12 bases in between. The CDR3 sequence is CASRGRQNSNQPQHF. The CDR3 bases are TGTGCCAGCAGAGGGAGGCAGAATAGCAATCAGCCCCAGCATTTT.

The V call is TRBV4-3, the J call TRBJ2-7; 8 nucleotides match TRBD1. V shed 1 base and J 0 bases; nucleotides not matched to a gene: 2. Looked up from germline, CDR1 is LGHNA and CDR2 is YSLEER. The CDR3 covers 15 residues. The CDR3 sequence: CASSQGTGISYEQYF. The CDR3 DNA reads TGCGCCAGCAGCCAAGGGACAGGGATCTCCTACGAGCAGTACTTC.

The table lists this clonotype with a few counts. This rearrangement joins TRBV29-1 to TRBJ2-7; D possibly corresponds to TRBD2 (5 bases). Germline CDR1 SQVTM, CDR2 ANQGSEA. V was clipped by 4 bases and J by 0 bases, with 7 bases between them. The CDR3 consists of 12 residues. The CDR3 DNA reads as TGCAGCGTTGTGGAGGACTCCTACGAGCAGTACTTC. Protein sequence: CSVVEDSYEQYF.

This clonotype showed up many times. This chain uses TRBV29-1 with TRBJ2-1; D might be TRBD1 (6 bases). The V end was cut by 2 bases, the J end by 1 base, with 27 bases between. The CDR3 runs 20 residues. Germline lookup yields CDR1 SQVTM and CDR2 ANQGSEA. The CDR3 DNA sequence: TGCAGCGTTGAATGGCTTTCGGGCAGGGGCCCCACTAGGTCCTACAATGAGCAGTTCTTC. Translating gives CSVEWLSGRGPTRSYNEQFF.

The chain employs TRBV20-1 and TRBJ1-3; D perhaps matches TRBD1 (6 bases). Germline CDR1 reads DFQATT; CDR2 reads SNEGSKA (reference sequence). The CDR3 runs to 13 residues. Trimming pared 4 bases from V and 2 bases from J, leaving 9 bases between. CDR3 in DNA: TGCAGTGCTAAAGAGGGGGCTGGAAACACCATATATTTT. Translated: CSAKEGAGNTIYF.

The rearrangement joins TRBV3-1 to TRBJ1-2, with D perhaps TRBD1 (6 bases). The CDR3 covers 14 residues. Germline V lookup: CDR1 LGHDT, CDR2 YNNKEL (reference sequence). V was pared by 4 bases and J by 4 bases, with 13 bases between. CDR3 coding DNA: TGTGCCAGCAGCCCCGAGGGAGGGGGCTATGGCTACACCTTC. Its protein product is CASSPEGGGYGYTF.

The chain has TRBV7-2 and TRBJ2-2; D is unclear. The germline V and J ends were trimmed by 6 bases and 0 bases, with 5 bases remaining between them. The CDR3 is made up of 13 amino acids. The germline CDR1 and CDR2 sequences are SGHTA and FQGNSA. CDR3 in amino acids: CASRAANTGELFF. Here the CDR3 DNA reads TGTGCCAGCAGGGCAGCGAACACCGGGGAGCTGTTTTTT.

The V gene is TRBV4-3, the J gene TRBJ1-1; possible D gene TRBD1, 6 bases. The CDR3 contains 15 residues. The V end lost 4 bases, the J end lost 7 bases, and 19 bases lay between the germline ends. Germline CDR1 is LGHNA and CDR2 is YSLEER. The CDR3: CASSPSKVTGFEAFF. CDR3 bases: TGCGCCAGCAGCCCCTCGAAGGTGACAGGCTTTGAAGCTTTCTTT.